A single sample is the source of the 12 T cell receptor beta chains below, sequenced in a study. The repertoire was sequenced with immunoSEQ multiplex PCR; TCRdb's copy has only in-frame clones and lacks some. The sample lists under 65,000 clones; just over 90% were seen once. Sequences were obtained from PBMCs. Receptors were obtained from a man in his forties with rheumatoid arthritis.

The chain combines TRBV6-2 or TRBV6-3 with TRBJ1-1; a weak D match, TRBD1 (6 bases). The V end lost 0 bases, the J end lost 1 base, and 15 bases lay between the germline ends. This CDR3 is built from 17 residues. The germline V gene has CDR1 MNHEY and CDR2 SVGEGT. The CDR3 here is CASSYSPGEVRNTEAFF. The CDR3 region has the DNA TGTGCCAGCAGTTACTCGCCAGGGGAAGTCAGGAACACTGAAGCTTTCTTT.

The V call is TRBV2, the J call TRBJ1-1; weak D call: TRBD1 (5 bases). Trimming left V 8 bases short and J 4 bases short, with 17 bases between. Per the germline V gene, CDR1 is SNHLY and CDR2 is FYNNEI. The CDR3 is made up of 14 amino acids. In DNA, the CDR3 is TGTGCCAGCTCCACACAAAGGGGTTTCACTGAAGCTTTCTTT. The encoded protein is CASSTQRGFTEAFF.

The chain carries TRBV4-1 and TRBJ2-2; D might be TRBD1 or TRBD2, each matching 6 bases. The CDR3 contains 16 residues. Looked up from germline, CDR1 is MGHRA and CDR2 is YSYEKL. With 1 base removed from V and 5 bases from J, the gap between germline ends came to 14 bases. This chain's CDR3 is CASSQVVGGYTGELFF. CDR3 coding DNA: TGCGCCAGCAGCCAAGTGGTGGGGGGCTATACCGGGGAGCTGTTTTTT.

The rearrangement joins TRBV6-5 to TRBJ1-5; D remains ambiguous. Trimming shortened V by 6 bases and J by 2 bases, and 8 bases separated the two germline ends. This CDR3 has 13 residues. The V gene's germline CDR1 is MNHEY and CDR2 SVGAGI. CDR3 sequence reads: CASSRFGNQPQHF. The CDR3 coding sequence is TGTGCCAGCAGCAGGTTTGGCAATCAGCCCCAGCATTTT.

The rearrangement joins TRBV27 to TRBJ1-2; tentative D call: TRBD1 (5 bases). There are 13 residues in the CDR3. Looked up from germline, CDR1 is MNHEY and CDR2 is SMNVEV (reference sequence). The ends were cut back, 5 bases at V and 10 bases at J, with 17 bases in the middle. DNA of the CDR3: TGTGCCAGCAGTGCCCGACAGCTTCGCTCCTACACCTTC. It specifies CASSARQLRSYTF.

The chain recombines TRBV5-6 with TRBJ2-7; 7 nucleotides agree with TRBD1. Germline V gene data show CDR1 as SGHDT and CDR2 as YYEEEE. The CDR3 runs to 15 residues. V was pared by 0 bases and J by 0 bases, with 3 bases of the junction left unmatched. Here the CDR3 DNA reads TGTGCCAGCAGCTTGGGACAGGGATACTCCTACGAGCAGTACTTC. This gives the protein CASSLGQGYSYEQYF.

This CDR3 reads CATSRSGGAEETQYF. In DNA, the CDR3 is TGTGCCACCAGCAGAAGCGGGGGGGCCGAAGAGACCCAGTACTTC. This chain connects TRBV15 to TRBJ2-5; 10 nucleotides align to TRBD2. There are 15 residues in the CDR3. The trim removed 2 bases at V and 3 bases at J, leaving 3 bases unmatched. Per the germline V gene, CDR1 is LNHNV and CDR2 is YYDKDF (reference sequence).

This chain connects TRBV5-4 to TRBJ2-2, with 8 nucleotides matching TRBD1. J gave up 7 bases and V 2 bases, and 4 bases lay outside the gene matches. Germline CDR1 is SGHNT and CDR2 is YYREEE (reference sequence). The CDR3 runs 14 residues. The CDR3, as DNA: TGTGCCAGCAGCTTTCAGGGGGCAGACGGGGAGCTGTTTTTT. Protein: CASSFQGADGELFF.

The DNA of the CDR3 is TGTGCCATCAGTGAGGTCCCAGGGCTAGCGGGGGGTAGTAATGAGCAGTTCTTC. As protein: CAISEVPGLAGGSNEQFF. This sequence joins TRBV10-3 and TRBJ2-1, with TRBD2 matching 11 bases. The CDR3 extends over 18 amino acids. V lost 2 bases and J lost 7; bases outside the gene matches: 13. CDR1 ENHRY and CDR2 SYGVKD come from the germline V gene.

V usage is TRBV20-1 and J usage is TRBJ2-2, with TRBD1 as a possible D gene (5 bases). The CDR3 runs to 14 residues. Germline V gene data show CDR1 as DFQATT and CDR2 as SNEGSKA (reference sequence). V was clipped by 3 bases and J by 4 bases, with 12 bases between them. Written as DNA, the CDR3 is TGCAGTGCTAGTCGGGCAGGGCTCACCGGGGAGCTGTTTTTT. Translation: CSASRAGLTGELFF.

This chain uses TRBV27 with TRBJ2-3; 12 positions agree with TRBD2. CDR3 length: 20 amino acids. Germline assignment: CDR1 MNHEY and CDR2 SMNVEV (reference sequence). J lost 3 bases, V lost 5 bases, and 18 bases had no gene match. CDR3 in amino acids: CASSQQGLAGSRGGTDTQYF. CDR3 sequence (DNA): TGTGCCAGCAGTCAACAAGGACTAGCGGGATCGAGGGGGGGGACAGATACGCAGTATTTT.

The chain couples TRBV6-5 to TRBJ2-2; the D gene is possibly TRBD2 (5 bases). Germline assignment: CDR1 MNHEY and CDR2 SVGAGI. This CDR3 contains 12 residues. V was trimmed by 6 bases and J by 10 bases, leaving 12 bases between them. The CDR3 reads CASSRDYPELFF. CDR3 bases: TGTGCCAGCAGCCGTGACTATCCGGAGCTGTTTTTT.